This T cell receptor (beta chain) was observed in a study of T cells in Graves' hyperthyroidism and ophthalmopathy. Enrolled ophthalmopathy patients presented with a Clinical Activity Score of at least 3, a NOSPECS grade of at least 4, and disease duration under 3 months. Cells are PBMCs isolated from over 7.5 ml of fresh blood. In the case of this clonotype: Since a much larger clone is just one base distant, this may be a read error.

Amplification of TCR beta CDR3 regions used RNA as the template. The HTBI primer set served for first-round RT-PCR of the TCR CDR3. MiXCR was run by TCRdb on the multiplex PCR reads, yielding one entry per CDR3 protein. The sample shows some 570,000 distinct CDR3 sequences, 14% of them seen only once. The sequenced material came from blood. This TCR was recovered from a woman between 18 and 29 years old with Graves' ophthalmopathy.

Written as DNA, the CDR3 is TGTGTCAGCAGCTTAACCCCAGCGGACCCACCCCGGTTCTTC. Its translation is CVSSLTPADPPRFF. The chain uses TRBV7-3 and TRBJ2-1; possible D gene TRBD2, 5 bases. The CDR3 consists of 14 residues. Germline lookup yields CDR1 SGHTA and CDR2 FQGTGA.